This T cell receptor (beta chain) stems from a study of a mutant IDH1 vaccine in newly diagnosed glioma. Study-wide findings and caveats: There were vaccine-induced immune responses in just under 95% of the patients.

Time point indicated: baseline, week 1 (first vaccination visit). Sample treatment: pre-vaccination baseline after standard-of-care therapy. The study enrolled donors with new WHO grade 3 or 4 IDH1-mutant, ATRX-lost astrocytomas. Assay used: immunoSEQ multiplex PCR; TCRdb lists only in-frame clones, some missing. This table holds 50,000 to 65,000 clones, 60% to 85% found once. Worth noting for this clone: Its target is unknown.

Germline CDR1 reads SGHTA; CDR2 reads FQGNSA. CDR3 length: 14 amino acids. Losses at the gene ends were 3 bases for V and 3 bases for J; bases not matched to a gene: 5. The rearrangement joins TRBV7-2 to TRBJ2-7; TRBD1 agrees at 7 bases. This receptor was identified in a woman aged 40 to 55 with glioma. The sample consisted of PBMCs, taken from a glioma patient treated with radiotherapy, temozolomide or both. As DNA, the CDR3 is TGTGCCAGCAGCTTGGGGACAGAGTACTACGAGCAGTACTTC. Encoded protein: CASSLGTEYYEQYF.